These T cell receptor beta chains were read from a single sample in a study of blood T cell repertoires in COVID-19. Some clones are missing from TCRdb's copy, which holds only in-frame ones; the method was immunoSEQ multiplex PCR. The sample holds approximately 280,000 clones, roughly 86% seen once. Material: PBMCs or T cells enriched from blood (not recorded which). The source is a woman between 18 and 29 years old who had recovered from COVID-19. Both conserved end residues are part of each CDR3. The D gene is left open where the match is weak. Rows may omit the clone size; those that give it use once, few, many or a size class.

v_gene	d_gene	j_gene	abundance	CDR3aa	CDR3nt
TRBV6-5	TRBD1	TRBJ1-4	.	CASRTGGNEKLFF	TGTGCCAGCAGAACAGGGGGAAATGAAAAACTGTTTTTT
TRBV19	.	TRBJ2-3	.	CASTSEVGGAGTDTQYF	TGTGCCAGTACCTCCGAAGTCGGGGGAGCCGGCACAGATACGCAGTATTTT
TRBV3-1/TRBV3-2	.	TRBJ1-5	.	CASSQDRVRSNQPQHF	TGTGCCAGCAGCCAAGACAGGGTGCGATCCAATCAGCCCCAGCATTTT
TRBV5-1	.	TRBJ2-7	.	CASSLAYSDSPYEQYF	TGCGCCAGCAGCTTGGCCTATTCGGACAGTCCCTACGAGCAGTACTTC
TRBV28	TRBD2	TRBJ2-1	.	CASGLAGESYNEQFF	TGTGCCAGTGGACTAGCGGGAGAGTCCTACAATGAGCAGTTCTTC
TRBV5-4	.	TRBJ1-3	.	CASSRAGGGNTIYF	TGTGCCAGCAGCAGGGCGGGGGGCGGAAACACCATATATTTT
TRBV1	.	TRBJ1-3	.	CTSSQGQAAGNTIYF	TGCACCAGCAGCCAAGGACAGGCCGCTGGAAACACCATATATTTT
TRBV3-1/TRBV3-2	.	TRBJ2-5	.	CASSQLPTRTGDETQYF	TGTGCCAGCAGCCAATTACCAACCAGGACTGGAGACGAGACCCAGTACTTC
TRBV5-5	.	TRBJ1-1	.	CASSFSRSTEAFF	TGTGCCAGCAGCTTCTCTCGGAGCACTGAAGCTTTCTTT
TRBV5-4	.	TRBJ2-2	few	CASSWKGAGELFF	TGTGCCAGCAGCTGGAAGGGGGCCGGGGAGCTGTTTTTT
TRBV27	.	TRBJ2-7	.	CASSWGTGSYEQYF	TGTGCCAGCAGTTGGGGAACAGGTTCCTACGAGCAGTACTTC
TRBV6-5	TRBD2	TRBJ2-4	.	CASNRLAEKNIQYF	TGTGCCAGCAACAGACTAGCCGAGAAAAACATTCAGTACTTC
TRBV30	.	TRBJ1-2	.	CAWRDNGLYGYTF	TGTGCCTGGAGGGACAACGGGCTCTATGGCTACACCTTC
TRBV7-6	.	TRBJ1-5	.	CASSLTAGKSNQPQHF	TGTGCCAGCAGCTTAACTGCCGGGAAAAGCAATCAGCCCCAGCATTTT
TRBV4-1	TRBD2	TRBJ2-7	.	CASSSVAGGPYEQYF	TGCGCCAGCAGCTCGGTAGCGGGAGGGCCGTACGAGCAGTACTTC
TRBV7-2	.	TRBJ1-3	.	CASSQRQTYSGNTIYF	TGTGCCAGCAGCCAACGACAGACTTACTCTGGAAACACCATATATTTT